Below are 23 T cell receptor beta chains sequenced from a single sample in a study of T cell repertoires in ileal Crohn's disease (dated by TCRdb to the late 2010s). Library generation was performed with the immunoSEQ multiplex PCR assay. What TCRdb holds here is the immuneACCESS table cut down to in-frame rearrangements. Part of the clones is not present; checked against another copy, under half of the missing clones reflect an unresolved V gene, and the others are unexplained. The sample table lists more than 10,000 clones, about two thirds of them with a count of one. Jointly, the top ten make up about 8.6% of the sample. In light of the paper, this sample's time point label describes: neoterminal ileum biopsy at postoperative endoscopy, about 6 months after surgery. Material: ileal tissue. These receptors were taken from an adult with Crohn's disease.

The table lists this clone with a few counts. This rearrangement joins TRBV5-4 to TRBJ1-1; D ambiguous. The germline gives CDR1 SGHNT, CDR2 YYREEE (reference sequence). CDR3 size: 13 residues. V was clipped by 4 bases and J by 0 bases, with 7 bases between them. The CDR3: CASSPSVNTEAFF. The CDR3 nucleotides read TGTGCCAGCAGCCCGTCAGTGAACACTGAAGCTTTCTTT.

This chain uses TRBV5-1 with TRBJ1-4, with D uncertain. Germline-derived CDR1 and CDR2 are SGHRS and YFSETQ. Trimming stripped 0 bases from V and 0 bases from J, with 3 bases between. This CDR3 region has 14 residues. The CDR3 sequence: CASSLGSTNEKLFF. The CDR3 nucleotides read TGCGCCAGCAGCTTGGGCTCAACTAATGAAAAACTGTTTTTT.

This clone is medium-sized (0.01 to 0.1%) within its sample. The chain is built from TRBV15 and TRBJ1-5; D call uncertain. In germline, CDR1 is LNHNV, CDR2 YYDKDF (reference sequence). The CDR3 spans 12 residues. Between the trimmed V and J ends, which lost 0 bases and 3 bases, there was a span of 0 bases. CDR3 DNA: TGTGCCACCAGCAGAGACAATCAGCCCCAGCATTTT. It translates to CATSRDNQPQHF.

The chain recombines TRBV7-9 with TRBJ2-7, with D hard to call. This CDR3 is 16 amino acids long. The V end lost 0 bases, the J end lost 4 bases, and 16 bases lay between the germline ends. Germline V lookup: CDR1 SEHNR, CDR2 FQNEAQ (reference sequence). CDR3 residues: CASSLALRGFRYEQYF. The CDR3 nucleotides are TGTGCCAGCAGCTTAGCTCTCAGAGGATTCAGGTACGAGCAGTACTTC.

V and J are TRBV4-1 and TRBJ1-2; unclear D gene. V lost 1 base, J lost 3 bases, and 6 bases lay in between. CDR1 is MGHRA, CDR2 YSYEKL, per germline. This CDR3 has 13 residues. The CDR3 region is CASSQVSDYGYTF. In DNA form, the CDR3 reads TGCGCCAGCAGCCAAGTTTCAGACTATGGCTACACCTTC.

There are a few counts of this clone. The chain links TRBV4-2 to TRBJ2-1; weak D call: TRBD1 (8 bases). The germline V and J ends were trimmed by 4 bases and 5 bases, with 18 bases remaining between them. Germline CDR1 and CDR2: LGHNA and YNFKEQ. There are 16 residues in the CDR3. The CDR3: CASSRQSGTGDNEQFF. In DNA, the CDR3 is TGTGCCAGCAGCCGACAGAGCGGGACAGGTGACAATGAGCAGTTCTTC.

This clone was counted between two and nine times. The chain couples TRBV19 to TRBJ1-2; the D gene is possibly TRBD1 (6 bases). The germline gives CDR1 LNHDA, CDR2 SQIVND (reference sequence). CDR3 length: 15 amino acids. V shed 6 bases and J shed 6 bases, with 20 bases lying between them. CDR3 amino acids: CASRRAGTEGDGYTF. The CDR3 bases are TGTGCCAGTAGGAGAGCCGGGACGGAGGGGGATGGCTACACCTTC.

The chain couples TRBV5-1 to TRBJ2-5; 7 positions match TRBD1. Trimming at V came to 5 bases and at J to 2 bases, leaving 15 bases not matched to a gene. In germline, CDR1 is SGHRS, CDR2 YFSETQ. This CDR3 comprises 17 residues. In DNA, the CDR3 is TGCGCCAGCAGTTTGAGTCCCCCGTCACAGGGGCAAGAGACCCAGTACTTC. This sequence encodes CASSLSPPSQGQETQYF.

This clone occurred a few times. The genes are TRBV27 and TRBJ2-7; a possible D gene is TRBD1 (5 bases). CDR3 length: 13 residues. V lost 6 bases to trimming and J lost 5 bases, with 14 bases between them. Germline values: CDR1 MNHEY, CDR2 SMNVEV (reference sequence). The CDR3 loop reads CASRLDRSHEQYF. The CDR3 nucleotides read TGTGCCAGCAGGCTAGACAGATCCCACGAGCAGTACTTC.

This clone has a handful of counts. The genes are TRBV7-2 and TRBJ1-2; D is unresolved. The CDR3 runs to 13 residues. Germline loops: CDR1 SGHTA, CDR2 FQGNSA. Trimming stripped 5 bases from V and 2 bases from J, with 9 bases between. The CDR3 coding sequence is TGTGCCAGCAGCCCGGACCTAAACTATGGCTACACCTTC. Translating it yields CASSPDLNYGYTF.

This clone was seen once. This chain connects TRBV11-2 to TRBJ1-1, with D tentatively TRBD1 (5 bases). Trimming shortened V by 3 bases and J by 2 bases, and 10 bases separated the two germline ends. The CDR3 has 14 amino acids. CDR1 is SGHAT, CDR2 FQNNGV, per germline. This chain's CDR3 is CASSFQGHNTEAFF. CDR3 sequence (DNA): TGTGCCAGCAGCTTTCAGGGTCACAACACTGAAGCTTTCTTT.

V gene TRBV7-6 combines with J gene TRBJ1-6, with D possibly TRBD1 on 5 matching bases. V was cut by 0 bases and J by 4 bases, with 7 bases left in between. In germline, CDR1 is SGHVS, CDR2 FNYEAQ. The CDR3 contains 15 residues. CDR3 coding DNA: TGTGCCAGCAGCTTAGCCGGGGCTTATAATTCACCCCTCCACTTT. Encoded protein: CASSLAGAYNSPLHF.

This clone was seen a single time. The chain uses TRBV11-2 and TRBJ2-2; 9 bases line up with TRBD1. CDR1 SGHAT and CDR2 FQNNGV come from the germline V gene. The CDR3 is 14 residues long. J was trimmed by 11 bases and V by 7 bases; bases with no gene match: 11. The CDR3 reads CASTFVDRGKELFF. CDR3 bases: TGTGCCAGCACCTTCGTAGACAGGGGGAAAGAGCTGTTTTTT.

The chain carries TRBV6-1 and TRBJ1-6; 10 bases are a match to TRBD1. Germline CDR1 and CDR2: MNHNS and SASEGT. This CDR3 has 15 residues. Trimming at V came to 0 bases and at J to 15 bases, leaving 8 bases not matched to a gene. CDR3 in DNA: TGTGCCAGCAGTGAAGCAGGCCGGGACAGGGGACTCCTCCACTTT. Its protein product is CASSEAGRDRGLLHF.

This chain joins TRBV7-3 and TRBJ2-2; TRBD2 might be the D (6 bases). The germline CDR1 and CDR2 sequences are SGHTA and FQGTGA. The V end lost 5 bases, the J end lost 5 bases, and 21 bases lay between the germline ends. The CDR3 totals 17 residues. The CDR3 DNA is TGTGCCAGCAGCCAATCCCGGTCGTGGGGGGAAACCGGGGAGCTGTTTTTT. Amino acid sequence: CASSQSRSWGETGELFF.

By share, this clone ranks as medium-sized (0.01 to 0.1%). The chain uses TRBV29-1 and TRBJ1-2, with 7 bases lining up with TRBD1. Germline V lookup: CDR1 SQVTM, CDR2 ANQGSEA. V was pared by 7 bases and J by 4 bases, with 9 bases of the junction left unmatched. The CDR3 is 13 amino acids. CDR3 amino acids: CSATGTEGYGYTF. CDR3 coding DNA: TGCAGCGCTACCGGGACAGAAGGCTATGGCTACACCTTC.

By share of the sample, this clone is medium-sized. V is TRBV10-1 and J is TRBJ2-7, with D perhaps given as TRBD1 or TRBD2 (5 bases each). This CDR3 comprises 14 residues. Trimming removed 5 bases at V and 0 bases at J, with 11 bases between. Looked up from germline, CDR1 is WNHNN and CDR2 is SYGVQD (reference sequence). CDR3 region: CASSRDASSYEQYF. The CDR3, as DNA: TGCGCCAGCAGTCGGGACGCGAGCTCCTACGAGCAGTACTTC.

This clone has only one observation. This chain joins TRBV6-5 and TRBJ1-2; D gene uncertain. Germline CDR1 is MNHEY and CDR2 is SVGAGI. The V end lost 4 bases, the J end lost 7 bases, and 16 bases lay between the germline ends. The CDR3 runs 14 residues. The CDR3 nucleotides read TGTGCCAGCAGTTTGTATAGCGAAGTGGGTGGCTACACCTTC. It specifies CASSLYSEVGGYTF.

This clone was seen a few times. The chain combines TRBV29-1 with TRBJ2-7, with 8 bases lining up with TRBD1. Germline V lookup: CDR1 SQVTM, CDR2 ANQGSEA. The CDR3 totals 13 residues. J lost 3 bases, V lost 7 bases, and 8 bases had no gene match. DNA of the CDR3: TGCAGCGCCCTTGGGACAGGAAGCTACGAGCAGTACTTC. As protein: CSALGTGSYEQYF.

J is TRBJ1-2 and V is TRBV7-8; unclear D gene. Per the germline V gene, CDR1 is SGHVS and CDR2 is FQNEAQ. V lost 1 base and J 4 bases, leaving 10 bases between the germline ends. This CDR3 spans 14 amino acids. CDR3 amino acids: CASSLGQSLYGYTF. As DNA, the CDR3 is TGTGCCAGCAGCTTAGGGCAGAGCCTCTATGGCTACACCTTC.

This clone is classed as medium-sized (0.01 to 0.1%). This chain links TRBV5-6 with TRBJ2-3; no clear D gene. The CDR3 is 12 residues long. Germline values: CDR1 SGHDT, CDR2 YYEEEE. V dropped 4 bases and J dropped 3 bases, with 6 bases sitting between them. CDR3 sequence: CASSLDTDTQYF. CDR3 bases: TGTGCCAGCAGCCTCGATACAGATACGCAGTATTTT.

This chain connects TRBV7-6 to TRBJ2-6, with 9 nucleotides matching TRBD1. J gave up 2 bases and V 6 bases, and 8 bases lay outside the gene matches. The CDR3 is 17 amino acids. Germline lookup yields CDR1 SGHVS and CDR2 FNYEAQ. The CDR3 region has the DNA TGTGCCAGCAGATGGGGACAGGGCACGACTGGGGCCAACGTCCTGACTTTC. Its protein is CASRWGQGTTGANVLTF.

A few counts support this clone. The chain joins TRBV6-5 to TRBJ2-3, with unresolved D. The ends were cut back, 7 bases at V and 4 bases at J, with 9 bases in the middle. Germline V lookup: CDR1 MNHEY, CDR2 SVGAGI. This CDR3 has 12 residues. The CDR3 DNA reads as TGTGCCAGCACCCCGAATTCAGATACGCAGTATTTT. Translated, it gives CASTPNSDTQYF.